These 27 T cell receptor beta chains were sequenced from one sample in a study of Ad26.COV2.S vaccination and SARS-CoV-2 variants. Treatment indicated: some 20 received Ad26.COV2.S at low or high dose, single or two shots; about 5 received placebo; per-sample allocation not given. It was on day 63 after the first vaccine or placebo injection that samples were taken. The protocol was immunoSEQ multiplex PCR, while the TCRdb copy is restricted to in-frame clones and leaves out a portion. The sample yields 350,000 to 450,000 clones, about 90% seen once. Sequenced here: peripheral blood, sampled in a trial of Ad26.COV2.S vaccine versus placebo. The receptors originated from a person aged 18-60 years who received the Ad26.COV2.S COVID-19 vaccine or a placebo.

The chain links TRBV29-1 to TRBJ1-2; TRBD1 might be the D (6 bases). From germline, CDR1 is SQVTM and CDR2 ANQGSEA. This CDR3 has 11 residues. Trimming pared 7 bases from V and 5 bases from J, leaving 11 bases between. CDR3 nucleotides: TGCAGCGGAGGGGGGGGTTATGGCTACACCTTC. Its protein is CSGGGGYGYTF.

The chain is built from TRBV7-2 and TRBJ2-5; a weak D match, TRBD2 (7 bases). V lost 5 bases, J lost 5 bases, and 12 bases lay in between. Germline V gene sequence: CDR1 SGHTA, CDR2 FQGNSA. This CDR3 spans 13 amino acids. CDR3 region: CASSPGGWETQYF. The CDR3 DNA reads as TGTGCCAGCAGCCCGGGGGGCTGGGAGACCCAGTACTTC.

V and J are TRBV28 and TRBJ2-2; 7 bases match TRBD2. The germline CDR1 and CDR2 sequences are MDHEN and SYDVKM. This CDR3 is 13 amino acids long. The V gene end was trimmed by 10 bases and the J gene end by 4 bases; junction bases not matched to a gene: 6. The CDR3 region is CATGGGGTGELFF. DNA of the CDR3: TGTGCCACGGGGGGAGGAGGCACCGGGGAGCTGTTTTTT.

The genes are TRBV19 and TRBJ1-4; TRBD1 is a possible D gene (6 bases). V was pared by 5 bases and J by 3 bases, with 13 bases between. Germline CDR1 is LNHDA and CDR2 is SQIVND (reference sequence). This CDR3 is built from 15 residues. The CDR3 here is CASSPRDTSNEKLFF. Written as DNA, the CDR3 is TGTGCCAGTAGTCCGCGGGACACCTCTAATGAAAAACTGTTTTTT. The entire variable domain, with the rest obtained from reference TRBV19 and TRBJ1-4, is as follows: DGGITQSPKYLFRKEGQNVTLSCEQNLNHDAMYWYRQDPGQGLRLIYYSQIVNDFQKGDIAEGYSVSREKKESFPLTVTSAQKNPTAFYLCASSPRDTSNEKLFFGSGTQLSVL.

The V call is TRBV9, the J call TRBJ1-3, with D hard to call. Germline V CDR1 and CDR2: SGDLS, YYNGEE. Trimming removed 0 bases from V and 3 bases from J, with 10 bases in between. This CDR3 is 15 amino acids long. The CDR3 bases are TGTGCCAGCAGCGTAGGAGGGTTCGGTGGAAACACCATATATTTT. This gives the protein CASSVGGFGGNTIYF.

The chain recombines TRBV7-9 with TRBJ1-3; 8 bases agree with TRBD1. Trimming at V came to 2 bases and at J to 6 bases, leaving 9 bases not matched to a gene. The CDR3 contains 16 residues. The germline CDR1 and CDR2 sequences are SEHNR and FQNEAQ (reference sequence). CDR3 DNA sequence: TGTGCCAGCAGCTTACCTAAGGACAGGGTTGAAAACACCATATATTTT. This encodes CASSLPKDRVENTIYF.

The chain links TRBV7-2 to TRBJ2-1, with D perhaps matching TRBD2 (6 bases). The V end was cut by 2 bases, the J end by 14 bases, with 28 bases between. The CDR3 totals 17 residues. Per the germline V gene, CDR1 is SGHTA and CDR2 is FQGNSA. In DNA, the CDR3 is TGTGCCAGCAGCTTACTGGGAGGACTATTAGAAATTGGGGAGGAGTTCTTC. Protein: CASSLLGGLLEIGEEFF.

The V call is TRBV5-1, the J call TRBJ2-2; D ambiguous. Germline CDR1 and CDR2: SGHRS and YFSETQ. The CDR3 covers 13 residues. V shed 5 bases and J shed 6 bases, with 11 bases lying between them. The CDR3 here is CASRPNWAGELFF. CDR3 DNA sequence: TGCGCCAGCAGACCAAACTGGGCCGGGGAGCTGTTTTTT.

This clone was seen a few times. This sequence joins TRBV5-4 and TRBJ1-1; no clear D gene. V was shortened by 4 bases and J by 9 bases, with 10 bases between the two germline ends. The CDR3 spans 11 residues. Germline V gene sequence: CDR1 SGHNT, CDR2 YYREEE (reference sequence). The CDR3 spells CASSLEFKAFF. CDR3 sequence (DNA): TGTGCCAGCAGCCTAGAGTTTAAAGCTTTCTTT.

The rearrangement links TRBV13 to TRBJ2-7; D is possibly TRBD2 (6 bases). CDR3 length equals 14 residues. CDR1 PRHDT and CDR2 FYEKMQ come from the germline V gene (reference sequence). The ends were cut back, 3 bases at V and 0 bases at J, with 9 bases in the middle. The DNA for the CDR3 is TGTGCCAGCAGCTTCGGGACTCTCTCCTACGAGCAGTACTTC. Translation: CASSFGTLSYEQYF.

This chain links TRBV30 with TRBJ1-4; possibly TRBD1 for D (6 bases). This CDR3 comprises 12 residues. CDR1 is GTSNPN, CDR2 SVGIG, per germline (reference sequence). Between the trimmed V and J ends, which lost 8 bases and 9 bases, there was a span of 16 bases. The CDR3 DNA reads TGTGCCGGACTCAGGGGTGGACAAAAACTGTTTTTT. This codes for CAGLRGGQKLFF.

For the CDR3, the DNA is TGCGCCAGCAGCTGGGCCGGGCCCGGAGCAACTAATGAAAAACTGTTTTTT. Its protein product is CASSWAGPGATNEKLFF. The rearrangement joins TRBV5-1 to TRBJ1-4; no clear D gene. Germline lookup yields CDR1 SGHRS and CDR2 YFSETQ. The CDR3 has 17 amino acids. The V end was cut by 3 bases, the J end by 0 bases, with 15 bases between.

This chain joins TRBV6-2 or TRBV6-3 and TRBJ1-4, with a weak D call TRBD1 (5 bases). Germline V lookup: CDR1 MNHEY, CDR2 SVGEGT. Trimming removed 0 bases at V and 4 bases at J, with 9 bases between. CDR3 length equals 15 residues. This chain's CDR3 is CASSYSDIDNEKLFF. The DNA for the CDR3 is TGTGCCAGCAGTTACTCGGACATCGATAATGAAAAACTGTTTTTT.

The rearrangement joins TRBV28 to TRBJ1-1; D might be TRBD1 (6 bases). The CDR3 extends over 13 amino acids. Trimming cost V 1 base and J 5 bases, with 8 bases left between them. Per the germline V gene, CDR1 is MDHEN and CDR2 is SYDVKM. The CDR3 loop reads CASSLSDRTEAFF. CDR3 bases: TGTGCCAGCAGTTTATCCGACAGGACTGAAGCTTTCTTT.

The chain links TRBV4-3 to TRBJ2-7; perhaps TRBD1 as D (6 bases). Trimming pared 0 bases from V and 2 bases from J, leaving 14 bases between. Germline V gives CDR1 LGHNA, CDR2 YSLEER. The CDR3 has 16 residues. This CDR3 reads CASSQDRGNPTYEQYF. The CDR3 DNA reads as TGCGCCAGCAGCCAAGATAGGGGGAACCCCACCTACGAGCAGTACTTC.

The rearrangement joins TRBV6-6 to TRBJ2-2, with D possibly matching TRBD1 (6 bases). Trimming took off 0 bases at V and 6 bases at J, with 11 bases between the two ends. Germline CDR1 reads MNHNY; CDR2 reads SVGAGI (reference sequence). The CDR3 has 15 amino acids. As DNA, the CDR3 is TGTGCCAGCAGTTACTCCAGGGGTGAGGCCGGGGAGCTGTTTTTT. This encodes CASSYSRGEAGELFF.

This clone was seen a single time. The gene calls are TRBV4-3 and TRBJ2-1; the D is unclear. Germline CDR1 is LGHNA and CDR2 is YSLEER. The V end was cut by 3 bases, the J end by 5 bases, with 14 bases between. This CDR3 has 15 residues. In DNA form, the CDR3 reads TGCGCCAGCAGCCAGGATCCGGGTCTGGACAATGAGCAGTTCTTC. Translated: CASSQDPGLDNEQFF.

The chain uses TRBV18 and TRBJ1-1; 9 bases fit TRBD1. The trim removed 6 bases at V and 7 bases at J, leaving 15 bases unmatched. Germline V gene sequence: CDR1 KGHSH, CDR2 LQKENI. The length of the CDR3 is 16 residues. The CDR3: CASSPVTGGAWGEAFF. In DNA form, the CDR3 reads TGTGCCAGCTCGCCAGTAACAGGGGGCGCTTGGGGTGAAGCTTTCTTT.

J is TRBJ1-2 and V is TRBV21-1; TRBD1 reflects the table's D call only, with no check against the DNA. TRBV21-1 is flagged as a pseudogene. This CDR3 has 15 amino acids. The CDR3 sequence is CASIEGAFFNYGYTF. The CDR3 nucleotides read TGTGCCAGCATTGAGGGGGCGTTTTTCAACTATGGCTACACCTTC.

The CDR3 spells CASLDGGFTEAFF. For the CDR3, the DNA is TGTGCCAGCCTGGACGGTGGGTTCACTGAAGCTTTCTTT. This sequence joins TRBV28 and TRBJ1-1; no clear D. The CDR3 consists of 13 residues. V was shortened by 8 bases and J by 4 bases, with 14 bases between the two germline ends. Germline CDR1 and CDR2: MDHEN and SYDVKM.

With respect to this clone: Other nucleotide sequences in the sample specify the same CDR3. V and J are TRBV7-2 and TRBJ2-7; D gene unclear. CDR3 length: 16 amino acids. V gave up 6 bases and J gave up 1 base, with 19 bases separating them. Germline lookup yields CDR1 SGHTA and CDR2 FQGNSA. The CDR3 is CASSDQALGDSYEQYF. Here the CDR3 DNA reads TGTGCCAGCAGTGACCAAGCGCTGGGCGATTCCTACGAGCAGTACTTC.

Remarks on this clone: Other DNA sequences in this specimen translate into the identical CDR3. The DNA for the CDR3 is TGTGCCAGCAAGTCCAGGGGAGCCACAGATACGCAGTATTTT. This codes for CASKSRGATDTQYF. The genes are TRBV2 and TRBJ2-3; D perhaps matches TRBD1 (6 bases). The germline V and J ends were trimmed by 7 bases and 2 bases, with 13 bases remaining between them. From germline, CDR1 is SNHLY and CDR2 FYNNEI. The CDR3 is made up of 14 amino acids. The full variable domain, in which reference TRBV2 and TRBJ2-3 provide the parts outside the CDR3, is EPEVTQTPSHQVTQMGQEVILRCVPISNHLYFYWYRQILGQKVEFLVSFYNNEISEKSEIFDDQFSVERPDGSNFTLKIRSTKLEDSAMYFCASKSRGATDTQYFGPGTRLTVL.

The chain carries TRBV18 and TRBJ2-7; 9 bases fit TRBD2. Germline CDR1 and CDR2: KGHSH and LQKENI. The V gene end was trimmed by 2 bases and the J gene end by 3 bases; junction bases not matched to a gene: 11. The CDR3 extends over 17 amino acids. The CDR3 here is CASSPGSFLAGSYEQYF. DNA for the CDR3: TGTGCCAGCTCACCAGGGAGCTTTCTAGCGGGGAGCTACGAGCAGTACTTC. Based on the CDR3 plus reference TRBV18 and TRBJ2-7, the full variable domain is NAGVMQNPRHLVRRRGQEARLRCSPMKGHSHVYWYRQLPEEGLKFMVYLQKENIIDESGMPKERFSAEFPKEGPSILRIQQVVRGDSAAYFCASSPGSFLAGSYEQYFGPGTRLTVT.

V and J are TRBV29-1 and TRBJ1-2, with 8 bases lining up with TRBD1. The CDR3 loop spans 16 amino acids. Germline V gives CDR1 SQVTM, CDR2 ANQGSEA. The ends lost 6 bases at V and 1 base at J; junction bases unmatched: 13. The CDR3 DNA reads TGCAGCGTGGGGGGACAGGATTTTTCTTATAACTATGGCTACACCTTC. Amino acids: CSVGGQDFSYNYGYTF.

The gene calls are TRBV25-1 and TRBJ1-1; D not certain. Looked up from germline, CDR1 is MGHDK and CDR2 is SYGVNS. Trimming stripped 5 bases from V and 3 bases from J, with 13 bases between. The length of the CDR3 is 14 residues. The chain's CDR3 is CASSFSTIYTEAFF. In DNA, the CDR3 is TGTGCCAGCAGTTTCTCGACGATCTACACTGAAGCTTTCTTT.

The V and J genes are TRBV19 and TRBJ1-2; D possibly corresponds to TRBD1 (5 bases). The CDR3 extends over 15 amino acids. Germline V gene data show CDR1 as LNHDA and CDR2 as SQIVND (reference sequence). V shed 4 bases and J shed 5 bases, with 17 bases lying between them. The chain's CDR3 is CASSTRGGAWYGYTF. The CDR3 region has the DNA TGTGCCAGTAGTACCCGTGGAGGGGCCTGGTATGGCTACACCTTC.

The chain carries TRBV6-5 and TRBJ1-6; D may be TRBD1 (6 bases). Trimming left V 7 bases short and J 6 bases short, with 13 bases between. There are 14 residues in the CDR3. Germline assignment: CDR1 MNHEY and CDR2 SVGAGI. Here the CDR3 reads CASTDTGTNSPLHF. The DNA of the CDR3 is TGTGCCAGCACCGATACAGGGACTAATTCACCCCTCCACTTT.